Following are 25 T cell receptor beta chains from one sample sequenced in a study of persistence of HIV-infected CD4 T cells. Their antigens remain unidentified. The libraries were made with immunoSEQ version 4 in survey mode. The protocol was immunoSEQ multiplex PCR, while the TCRdb copy is restricted to in-frame clones and leaves out a portion. The sample has around 28,000 clones, approximately 78% seen once. Cells were stimulated with CMV-infected fibroblast lysates at approximately 10 ug/mL. CD40L-negative CD69-negative CD45RO-high memory CD4+ T cells were sorted as populations depleted of antigen-responding cells. The source was CD4+ T cells sorted from PBMCs after approximately 20-hour stimulation, collected from a patient who received antiretroviral therapy. The origin of the receptors is an adult woman with HIV who was CMV-seropositive.

The chain has TRBV12-3 or TRBV12-4 and TRBJ2-1, with D possibly called TRBD1 or TRBD2 (5 bases each). There are 13 residues in the CDR3. Trimming took off 6 bases at V and 7 bases at J, with 13 bases between the two ends. The CDR3 DNA reads as TGTGCCAGCAGAGCCGATGAGGGGAATGAGCAGTTCTTC. Residues: CASRADEGNEQFF.

V and J are TRBV5-5 and TRBJ1-2; the D gene is possibly TRBD1 (5 bases). Looked up from germline, CDR1 is SGHKS and CDR2 is YYEKEE (reference sequence). Trimming shortened V by 1 base and J by 4 bases, and 17 bases separated the two germline ends. The CDR3 has 16 amino acids. CDR3 sequence (DNA): TGTGCCAGCAGCTTGACGGAGTTGGGGGAAAGCTATGGCTACACCTTC. It codes for CASSLTELGESYGYTF.

The V call is TRBV19, the J call TRBJ1-3; D not resolved. This CDR3 region has 14 residues. The V end lost 7 bases, the J end lost 4 bases, and 14 bases lay between the germline ends. Germline V gene data show CDR1 as LNHDA and CDR2 as SQIVND (reference sequence). This chain's CDR3 is CASNPGLRGNTIYF. The DNA for the CDR3 is TGTGCCAGTAACCCGGGCCTAAGAGGAAACACCATATATTTT.

V gene TRBV24-1 combines with J gene TRBJ2-2; D possibly uses TRBD1 or TRBD2 (7 bases each). CDR1 is KGHDR and CDR2 is SFDVKD in the germline V gene. CDR3 length: 15 residues. V was pared by 7 bases and J by 0 bases, with 11 bases between. The CDR3 nucleotides are TGTGCCACCAGGCAGGGGGGGGCGAACACCGGGGAGCTGTTTTTT. This translates into CATRQGGANTGELFF.

The chain combines TRBV5-1 with TRBJ1-6; D is possibly TRBD1 (6 bases). The germline gives CDR1 SGHRS, CDR2 YFSETQ. This CDR3 spans 15 amino acids. V was clipped by 1 base and J by 9 bases, with 14 bases between them. The CDR3 coding sequence is TGCGCCAGCAGCTTGAGGGACATCGTATCTTCACCCCTCCACTTT. As protein: CASSLRDIVSSPLHF.

This chain connects TRBV12-3 or TRBV12-4 to TRBJ1-5; tentatively, D is TRBD1 (6 bases). V dropped 8 bases and J dropped 4 bases, with 12 bases sitting between them. The CDR3 is 13 residues long. CDR3 DNA: TGTGCCAGCGGGCAGGGGCGTAATCAGCCCCAGCATTTT. This encodes CASGQGRNQPQHF.

This chain joins TRBV30 and TRBJ2-2; D possibly corresponds to TRBD1 (5 bases). Trimming cost V 4 bases and J 7 bases, with 16 bases left between them. Germline loops: CDR1 GTSNPN, CDR2 SVGIG (reference sequence). The CDR3 has 14 amino acids. The CDR3 DNA reads TGTGCCTGGAATCCGCCTGGGGCCAACGGGGAGCTGTTTTTT. It translates to CAWNPPGANGELFF. Full variable domain (rest looked up from reference TRBV30 and TRBJ2-2): SQTIHQWPATLVQPVGSPLSLECTVEGTSNPNLYWYRQAAGRGLQLLFYSVGIGQISSEVPQNLSASRPQDRQFILSSKKLLLSDSGFYLCAWNPPGANGELFFGEGSRLTVL.

The V call is TRBV5-1, the J call TRBJ1-1; maybe TRBD1 (6 bases). In germline, CDR1 is SGHRS, CDR2 YFSETQ. V was pared by 2 bases and J by 5 bases, with 10 bases between. The CDR3 runs to 13 residues. The CDR3 nucleotides are TGCGCCAGCAGCTTCACAGGGCAAACTGAAGCTTTCTTT. Its translation is CASSFTGQTEAFF.

V gene TRBV5-1 combines with J gene TRBJ2-7; D is undetermined. Trimming shortened V by 0 bases and J by 7 bases, and 8 bases separated the two germline ends. Germline CDR1 reads SGHRS; CDR2 reads YFSETQ. The CDR3 is made up of 12 amino acids. CDR3 residues: CASSLARAEQYF. The DNA of the CDR3 is TGCGCCAGCAGCTTGGCCCGGGCGGAGCAGTACTTC.

This clone showed up just a few times. The gene calls are TRBV20-1 and TRBJ2-7; D may correspond to TRBD1 or TRBD2 (5 bases each). Between the trimmed V and J ends, which lost 3 bases and 7 bases, there was a span of 13 bases. Germline V gives CDR1 DFQATT, CDR2 SNEGSKA (reference sequence). This CDR3 contains 12 residues. This chain's CDR3 is CSASLGDQEQYV. The CDR3 DNA is TGCAGTGCTAGTCTGGGGGATCAAGAGCAGTACGTC.

The sample holds one count of this clone. This chain connects TRBV5-1 to TRBJ2-2; TRBD2 matches at 13 bases. Germline CDR1 reads SGHRS; CDR2 reads YFSETQ. CDR3 size: 15 residues. Trimming took 4 bases from V and 4 from J; bases not matched to a gene: 1. The CDR3 bases are TGCGCCAGCAGCCGACTAGCGGGGGGCACCGGGGAGCTGTTTTTT. This gives the protein CASSRLAGGTGELFF.

The chain is built from TRBV19 and TRBJ2-2; 8 bases fit TRBD1. CDR1 and CDR2 from the germline V gene are LNHDA and SQIVND (reference sequence). Losses at the gene ends were 4 bases for V and 6 bases for J; bases not matched to a gene: 7. The CDR3 is 15 residues long. CDR3 amino acids: CASSTGGFVPGELFF. CDR3 DNA sequence: TGTGCCAGTAGTACAGGGGGCTTCGTACCCGGGGAGCTGTTTTTT. Complete variable domain (other parts from reference TRBV19 and TRBJ2-2): DGGITQSPKYLFRKEGQNVTLSCEQNLNHDAMYWYRQDPGQGLRLIYYSQIVNDFQKGDIAEGYSVSREKKESFPLTVTSAQKNPTAFYLCASSTGGFVPGELFFGEGSRLTVL.

The chain links TRBV2 to TRBJ2-7, with D unclear. This CDR3 has 12 residues. The germline gives CDR1 SNHLY, CDR2 FYNNEI. Trimming removed 6 bases from V and 5 bases from J, with 11 bases in between. This CDR3 is CASSRKVHEQYF. The CDR3 DNA reads TGTGCCAGCAGCCGGAAGGTCCACGAGCAGTACTTC.

The chain has TRBV5-1 and TRBJ2-2; TRBD1 matches at 7 bases. V trimming: 2 bases; J trimming: 3 bases; junction bases outside the gene matches: 1. The CDR3 sequence is 14 residues long. Germline values: CDR1 SGHRS, CDR2 YFSETQ. CDR3 amino acids: CASSFGQDTGELFF. The CDR3 bases are TGCGCCAGCAGCTTTGGACAGGACACCGGGGAGCTGTTTTTT.

This clone was picked up one time. V is TRBV7-9 and J is TRBJ2-7; TRBD1 agrees at 7 bases. The CDR3 length is 15 residues. V lost 1 base, J lost 0 bases, and 3 bases stayed unmatched. The germline V gene encodes CDR1 SEHNR and CDR2 FQNEAQ (reference sequence). The CDR3 reads CASSLVGQSSYEQYF. CDR3 nucleotide sequence: TGTGCCAGCAGCTTAGTGGGACAGAGCTCCTACGAGCAGTACTTC.

The chain uses TRBV10-3 and TRBJ2-1; D possibly corresponds to TRBD1 (6 bases). The V end was cut by 10 bases, the J end by 0 bases, with 13 bases between. The CDR3 covers 14 residues. CDR1 and CDR2 (germline): ENHRY, SYGVKD. CDR3 amino acids: CATRGTDSYNEQFF. DNA of the CDR3: TGTGCCACCAGGGGTACTGACTCCTACAATGAGCAGTTCTTC.

The chain couples TRBV7-2 to TRBJ2-5; TRBD2 agrees at 10 bases. V was pared by 3 bases and J by 2 bases, with 12 bases of the junction left unmatched. The germline CDR1 and CDR2 sequences are SGHTA and FQGNSA. The CDR3 contains 18 residues. The CDR3 DNA is TGTGCCAGCAGCTTGGCTAGCGGGGGAGGCGGTCGACAAGAGACCCAGTACTTC. This translates into CASSLASGGGGRQETQYF.

V gene TRBV4-1 combines with J gene TRBJ1-5; D uncertain. V lost 1 base to trimming and J lost 2 bases, with 12 bases between them. The CDR3 runs to 16 residues. Germline-derived CDR1 and CDR2 are MGHRA and YSYEKL. The CDR3 DNA sequence: TGCGCCAGCAGCCAAGGTGGCCTCGGGGGCAATCAGCCCCAGCATTTT. Its protein is CASSQGGLGGNQPQHF.

The chain is built from TRBV29-1 and TRBJ1-1; D is unclear. This CDR3 comprises 13 residues. Germline lookup yields CDR1 SQVTM and CDR2 ANQGSEA. V lost 3 bases and J lost 1, with 9 bases in between. Written as DNA, the CDR3 is TGCAGCGTTGATAGGGCAGCGAACACTGAAGCTTTCTTT. This sequence encodes CSVDRAANTEAFF.

The rearrangement joins TRBV6-5 to TRBJ1-2; D is undetermined. Germline-derived CDR1 and CDR2 are MNHEY and SVGAGI. Trimming cost V 8 bases and J 2 bases, with 9 bases left between them. This CDR3 region has 12 residues. CDR3 DNA sequence: TGTGCCAGCGGAAGAGAGAACTATGGCTACACCTTC. Translating gives CASGRENYGYTF.

The table lists this clone with a count of one. V usage is TRBV19 and J usage is TRBJ2-3; 7 bases agree with TRBD2. This CDR3 is 12 amino acids long. V dropped 3 bases and J dropped 10; count of bases not matched to a gene: 4. In germline, CDR1 is LNHDA, CDR2 SQIVND (reference sequence). The CDR3 DNA reads as TGTGCCAGTAGTATGCCCCGGGGGGCGCAGTATTTT. The encoded protein is CASSMPRGAQYF.

V and J are TRBV5-1 and TRBJ1-4, with 9 nucleotides matching TRBD1. The V and J ends lost 4 bases and 2 bases, in that order; junction bases with no gene match: 6. CDR3 length: 16 residues. Germline CDR1 and CDR2: SGHRS and YFSETQ. This CDR3 reads CASSPGQGTTNEKLFF. CDR3 DNA sequence: TGCGCCAGCAGCCCCGGACAGGGGACGACTAATGAAAAACTGTTTTTT. Drawing the rest from reference TRBV5-1 and TRBJ1-4, the complete variable domain is KAGVTQTPRYLIKTRGQQVTLSCSPISGHRSVSWYQQTPGQGLQFLFEYFSETQRNKGNFPGRFSGRQFSNSRSEMNVSTLELGDSALYLCASSPGQGTTNEKLFFGSGTQLSVL.

V and J are TRBV28 and TRBJ1-6; 10 bases fit TRBD1. This CDR3 has 17 residues. V gave up 4 bases and J gave up 7 bases; unmatched junction bases: 10. Looked up from germline, CDR1 is MDHEN and CDR2 is SYDVKM. The CDR3 reads CASSSWGQGIDNSPLHF. The DNA of the CDR3 is TGTGCCAGCAGTTCATGGGGACAGGGGATTGACAATTCACCCCTCCACTTT.

The chain employs TRBV15 and TRBJ2-1, with D tentatively TRBD1 or TRBD2 (5 bases each). This CDR3 comprises 15 residues. Looked up from germline, CDR1 is LNHNV and CDR2 is YYDKDF (reference sequence). V was trimmed by 8 bases and J by 0 bases, leaving 14 bases between them. The DNA of the CDR3 is TGTGCCACCGACTACCAGGGAAGCTCCTACAATGAGCAGTTCTTC. Protein product: CATDYQGSSYNEQFF.

The gene calls are TRBV9 and TRBJ2-3, with a tentative D call TRBD1 (6 bases). Germline CDR1 is SGDLS and CDR2 is YYNGEE. V was shortened by 0 bases and J by 4 bases, with 15 bases between the two germline ends. The CDR3 extends over 16 amino acids. CDR3 loop: CASSVGTDIFADTQYF. CDR3 in DNA: TGTGCCAGCAGCGTAGGGACAGATATATTCGCAGATACGCAGTATTTT.